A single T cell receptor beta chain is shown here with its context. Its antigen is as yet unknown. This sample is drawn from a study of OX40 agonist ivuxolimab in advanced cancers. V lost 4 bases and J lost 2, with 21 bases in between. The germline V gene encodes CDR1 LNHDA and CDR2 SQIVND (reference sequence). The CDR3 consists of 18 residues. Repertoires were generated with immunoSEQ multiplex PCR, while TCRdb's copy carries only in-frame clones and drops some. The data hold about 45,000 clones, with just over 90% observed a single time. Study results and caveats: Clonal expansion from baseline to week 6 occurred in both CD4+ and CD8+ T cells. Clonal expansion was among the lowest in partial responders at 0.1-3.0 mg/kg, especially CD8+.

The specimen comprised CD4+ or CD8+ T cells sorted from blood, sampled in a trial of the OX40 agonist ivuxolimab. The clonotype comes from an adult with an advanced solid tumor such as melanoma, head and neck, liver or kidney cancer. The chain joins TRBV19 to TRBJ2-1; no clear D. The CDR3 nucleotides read TGTGCCAGTAGTAACCCCCCCGGCGGCCTTGAGGCCTACAATGAGCAGTTCTTC. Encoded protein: CASSNPPGGLEAYNEQFF.